Included here is one T cell receptor beta chain sequence, with context. This specimen comes from a study of identical twins. The CDR3 is made up of 15 amino acids. Germline CDR1 is LNHNV and CDR2 is YYDKDF (reference sequence). Trimming cost V 1 base and J 6 bases, with 10 bases left between them. TCRdb processed the 5' RACE reads anew with MiXCR; each CDR3 protein has one entry. The sample contains 1.5 million to 2 million distinct CDR3 sequences, 32% of which appear only once. Sequencing was done on a sample of cord blood. This chain links TRBV15 with TRBJ1-6; TRBD1 might be the D (5 bases). This TCR was sampled from a newborn girl in good health. The DNA for the CDR3 is TGTGCCACCAGCAGAGGTGGGGGGAGTAATTCACCCCTCCACTTT. Residues: CATSRGGGSNSPLHF.